The 18 T cell receptor beta chains below come from one sample, sequenced in a study of beta chain features in type 1 diabetes. General observations from the study: There was a moderate but significant shortening of TCRB CDR3s in all four CD4+ subsets of Type 1 diabetes patients.

The investigators reverse transcribed all of the isolated RNA, so they sequenced expressed TCRB transcripts. Assay used: immunoSEQ multiplex PCR; TCRdb lists only in-frame clones, some missing. The table records 200,000 to 250,000 clones, approximately 15% of them present only once. No antigen has been identified for these receptors. Sequenced input: naive CD4+ T cells from blood. The receptors here all came from a man aged 25 to 45 with type 1 diabetes.

V gene TRBV19 combines with J gene TRBJ1-1; 12 bases match TRBD1. This CDR3 is 14 amino acids long. With 7 bases clipped from V and 6 bases from J, the junction kept 6 bases outside the gene matches. Germline lookup yields CDR1 LNHDA and CDR2 SQIVND (reference sequence). The CDR3 loop is CASTKGQGASEAFF. CDR3 DNA sequence: TGTGCCAGTACCAAGGGACAGGGGGCCTCTGAAGCTTTCTTT.

The CDR3, as DNA: TGCGCCAGCAGCTTGGATTCGGGGAGCACCGGGGAGCTGTTTTTT. Translating it yields CASSLDSGSTGELFF. J is TRBJ2-2 and V is TRBV5-1, with D possibly TRBD2 on 5 matching bases. This CDR3 contains 15 residues. Trimming cost V 0 bases and J 4 bases, with 10 bases left between them. Per germline, CDR1 SGHRS and CDR2 YFSETQ. Drawing the rest from reference TRBV5-1 and TRBJ2-2, the complete variable domain is KAGVTQTPRYLIKTRGQQVTLSCSPISGHRSVSWYQQTPGQGLQFLFEYFSETQRNKGNFPGRFSGRQFSNSRSEMNVSTLELGDSALYLCASSLDSGSTGELFFGEGSRLTVL.

The chain employs TRBV9 and TRBJ2-1, with D perhaps TRBD2 (6 bases). The CDR3 consists of 11 residues. CDR1 and CDR2 (germline): SGDLS, YYNGEE. The V and J ends lost 4 bases and 12 bases respectively, with 11 bases between them. The CDR3 protein is CASSSGTLQFF. CDR3 DNA sequence: TGTGCCAGCAGCTCCGGGACTCTGCAGTTCTTC.

V is TRBV4-1 and J is TRBJ1-3, with TRBD1 as a possible D gene (6 bases). V lost 8 bases, J lost 0 bases, and 14 bases lay in between. The CDR3 consists of 15 residues. The germline CDR1 and CDR2 sequences are MGHRA and YSYEKL. The CDR3 sequence: CASLRRGSSGNTIYF. As DNA, the CDR3 is TGCGCCAGCCTAAGAAGGGGGTCCTCTGGAAACACCATATATTTT.

This clone was picked up a small number of times. Here the CDR3 DNA reads TGTGCCAGCAGCCGGGACAGATCCTCCTACAATGAGCAGTTCTTC. Residues: CASSRDRSSYNEQFF. V gene TRBV7-2 combines with J gene TRBJ2-1, with 7 bases lining up with TRBD1. J was trimmed by 0 bases and V by 5 bases; bases with no gene match: 4. Per germline, CDR1 SGHTA and CDR2 FQGNSA. This CDR3 has 15 amino acids.

This clone has a handful of counts. The chain carries TRBV11-2 and TRBJ2-3, with D possibly matching TRBD1 (6 bases). The V and J ends lost 6 bases and 13 bases respectively, with 17 bases between them. Germline CDR1 SGHAT, CDR2 FQNNGV. The CDR3 is made up of 12 amino acids. CDR3 residues: CASRSPGATKYF. In DNA, the CDR3 is TGTGCCAGCAGGAGCCCAGGGGCCACGAAGTATTTT.

V usage is TRBV7-2 and J usage is TRBJ2-7; D may be TRBD2 (5 bases). The CDR3 covers 14 residues. CDR1 is SGHTA and CDR2 is FQGNSA in the germline V gene. Trimming shortened V by 2 bases and J by 6 bases, and 14 bases separated the two germline ends. As DNA, the CDR3 is TGTGCCAGCAGCTTAAAGGCGGGCCTCCTCGAGCAGTACTTC. As protein: CASSLKAGLLEQYF.

In this sample, this clone turned up a few times. The genes are TRBV5-4 and TRBJ2-3; 10 bases map to TRBD1. Germline V gives CDR1 SGHNT, CDR2 YYREEE (reference sequence). The CDR3 length is 17 residues. V was clipped by 4 bases and J by 0 bases; unmatched bases: 8. CDR3 in amino acids: CASSPGQGVTSTDTQYF. The CDR3 bases are TGTGCCAGCAGCCCAGGACAGGGGGTGACTAGCACAGATACGCAGTATTTT.

The rearrangement uses TRBV29-1 and TRBJ2-5; D unclear. The CDR3 consists of 11 residues. Trimming shortened V by 7 bases and J by 2 bases, and 8 bases separated the two germline ends. The V gene's germline CDR1 is SQVTM and CDR2 ANQGSEA. In DNA form, the CDR3 reads TGCAGCGCAGGCGAACAAGAGACCCAGTACTTC. Translation gives CSAGEQETQYF. The variable domain in full, with the rest retrieved from reference TRBV29-1 and TRBJ2-5, is SAVISQKPSRDICQRGTSLTIQCQVDSQVTMMFWYRQQPGQSLTLIATANQGSEATYESGFVIDKFPISRPNLTFSTLTVSNMSPEDSSIYLCSAGEQETQYFGPGTRLLVL.

The table lists this clone with a few counts. The chain has TRBV19 and TRBJ2-5, with D perhaps matching TRBD2 (6 bases). V gave up 3 bases and J gave up 6 bases, with 11 bases separating them. Germline assignment: CDR1 LNHDA and CDR2 SQIVND (reference sequence). CDR3 size: 13 residues. CDR3 sequence: CASSIEGRKTQYF. For the CDR3, the DNA is TGTGCCAGTAGTATCGAGGGGAGGAAGACCCAGTACTTC.

Only a few counts were recorded for this clone. The CDR3 nucleotides are TGTGCCAGCAGCCAGACAGGGTCAGCCTACAATGAGCAGTTCTTC. This gives the protein CASSQTGSAYNEQFF. The V call is TRBV9, the J call TRBJ2-1, with 7 nucleotides matching TRBD1. The ends lost 4 bases at V and 2 bases at J; junction bases unmatched: 6. The germline gives CDR1 SGDLS, CDR2 YYNGEE. The CDR3 runs 15 residues.

This clone was seen only a few times. The V call is TRBV5-1, the J call TRBJ2-5; D possibly corresponds to TRBD1 (6 bases). Trimming left V 0 bases short and J 4 bases short, with 10 bases between. The V gene's germline CDR1 is SGHRS and CDR2 YFSETQ. The CDR3 is 14 amino acids. The CDR3 DNA reads TGCGCCAGCAGCTTGGAACAGGGTGGAGAGACCCAGTACTTC. Translated: CASSLEQGGETQYF.

V is TRBV29-1 and J is TRBJ2-3; TRBD1 agrees at 9 bases. Germline V gene sequence: CDR1 SQVTM, CDR2 ANQGSEA. Trimming at V came to 7 bases and at J to 2 bases, leaving 7 bases not matched to a gene. This CDR3 contains 14 residues. The CDR3 DNA reads TGCAGCGCCAAACAGGGGGCGGTCACAGATACGCAGTATTTT. Residues: CSAKQGAVTDTQYF.

CDR3 in amino acids: CAWTQQGRSVEETQYF. For the CDR3, the DNA is TGTGCCTGGACTCAACAGGGTCGAAGCGTGGAAGAGACCCAGTACTTC. The chain carries TRBV30 and TRBJ2-5; perhaps TRBD1 as D (6 bases). This CDR3 is 16 amino acids long. Germline assignment: CDR1 GTSNPN and CDR2 SVGIG (reference sequence). Deletions cut 4 bases from V and 3 bases from J, with 21 bases between.

This clone has a handful of counts. V usage is TRBV27 and J usage is TRBJ2-2; D not resolved. Trimming cost V 8 bases and J 6 bases, with 13 bases left between them. CDR1 and CDR2 from the germline V gene are MNHEY and SMNVEV (reference sequence). The CDR3 is made up of 13 amino acids. The CDR3 loop is CASGILTAGELFF. The CDR3 DNA is TGTGCCAGCGGAATCCTAACAGCCGGGGAGCTGTTTTTT.

This clone was found a few times. This sequence joins TRBV19 and TRBJ1-2; unclear D gene. The CDR3 covers 14 residues. CDR1 and CDR2 (germline): LNHDA, SQIVND (reference sequence). Trimming stripped 5 bases from V and 4 bases from J, with 14 bases between. Here the CDR3 reads CASSSQGRVYGYTF. CDR3 coding DNA: TGTGCCAGTAGTTCACAAGGGCGGGTCTATGGCTACACCTTC.

The V and J genes are TRBV5-4 and TRBJ2-2, with 7 bases aligning to TRBD2. The CDR3 is 17 amino acids. The V gene end was trimmed by 2 bases and the J gene end by 3 bases; junction bases not matched to a gene: 10. Germline lookup yields CDR1 SGHNT and CDR2 YYREEE (reference sequence). As DNA, the CDR3 is TGTGCCAGCAGCTTTCCTCGCGGGGGTAGTGACACCGGGGAGCTGTTTTTT. Translated: CASSFPRGGSDTGELFF.

This clone showed up just a few times. J is TRBJ2-1 and V is TRBV9, with TRBD2 as a possible D gene (5 bases). The CDR3 covers 12 residues. Germline V gene lookup returns CDR1 SGDLS and CDR2 YYNGEE. Trimming stripped 5 bases from V and 9 bases from J, with 12 bases between. This CDR3 is CASSLRGGEQFF. The CDR3 nucleotides read TGTGCCAGCAGTCTCCGGGGTGGTGAGCAGTTCTTC. The full variable domain, rest sourced from reference TRBV9 and TRBJ2-1, is DSGVTQTPKHLITATGQRVTLRCSPRSGDLSVYWYQQSLDQGLQFLIQYYNGEERAKGNILERFSAQQFPDLHSELNLSSLELGDSALYFCASSLRGGEQFFGPGTRLTVL.